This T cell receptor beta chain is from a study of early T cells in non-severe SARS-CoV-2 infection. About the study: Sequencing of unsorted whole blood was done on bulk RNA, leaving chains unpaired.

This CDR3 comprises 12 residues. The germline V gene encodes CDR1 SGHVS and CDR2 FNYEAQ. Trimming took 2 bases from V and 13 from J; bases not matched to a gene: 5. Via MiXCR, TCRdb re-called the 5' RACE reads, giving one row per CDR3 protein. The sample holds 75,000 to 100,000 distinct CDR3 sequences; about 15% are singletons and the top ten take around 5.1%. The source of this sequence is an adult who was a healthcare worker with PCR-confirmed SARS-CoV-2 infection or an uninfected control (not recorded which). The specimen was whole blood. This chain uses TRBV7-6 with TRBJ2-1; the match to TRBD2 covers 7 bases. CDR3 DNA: TGTGCCAGCAGCTTACCCTCGACTAGCCAGTTCTTC. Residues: CASSLPSTSQFF.